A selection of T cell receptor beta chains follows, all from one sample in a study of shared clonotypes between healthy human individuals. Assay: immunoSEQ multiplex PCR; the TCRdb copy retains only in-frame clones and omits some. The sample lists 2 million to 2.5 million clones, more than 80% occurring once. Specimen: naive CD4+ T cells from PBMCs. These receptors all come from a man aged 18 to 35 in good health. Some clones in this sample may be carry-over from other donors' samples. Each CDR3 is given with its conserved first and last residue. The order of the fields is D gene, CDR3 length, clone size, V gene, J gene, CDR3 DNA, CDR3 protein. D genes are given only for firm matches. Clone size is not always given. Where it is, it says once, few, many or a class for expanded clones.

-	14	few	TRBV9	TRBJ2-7	TGTGCCAGCAGCGTAGACGGGCGCTCCTACGAGCAGTACTTC	CASSVDGRSYEQYF
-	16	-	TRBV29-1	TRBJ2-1	TGCAGCGTTGACCGAATTACTAAAACCAACTACAATGAGCAGTTCTTC	CSVDRITKTNYNEQFF
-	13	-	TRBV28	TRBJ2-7	TGTGCCAGCACCCCTGGGTTGTCCTACGAGCAGTACTTC	CASTPGLSYEQYF
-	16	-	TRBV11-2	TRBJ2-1	TGTGCCAGCAGCTCCCTTCGCGGGCCCGCCTACAATGAGCAGTTCTTC	CASSSLRGPAYNEQFF
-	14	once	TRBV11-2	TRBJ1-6	TGTGCCAGCAGCTTAATCTCCGACAGCCGGCCCCTCCACTTT	CASSLISDSRPLHF
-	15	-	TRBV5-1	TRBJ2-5	TGCGCCAGCAGCTTGGGGCAGAGCTTCCAAGAGACCCAGTACTTC	CASSLGQSFQETQYF
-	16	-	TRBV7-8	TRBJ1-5	TGTGCCAGCAGCTTGACGACCGGGGGGAGCAATCAGCCCCAGCATTTT	CASSLTTGGSNQPQHF
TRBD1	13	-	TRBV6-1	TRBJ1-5	TGTGCCAGCAACAGGGGTCTCAATCAGCCCCAGCATTTT	CASNRGLNQPQHF
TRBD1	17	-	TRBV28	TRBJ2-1	TGTGCCAGCAGTTTATTGCAGGGGGTAAACTCCTACAATGAGCAGTTCTTC	CASSLLQGVNSYNEQFF
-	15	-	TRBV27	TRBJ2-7	TGTGCCAGCAGTTTAGCGGGACAGTCAACCTACGAGCAGTACTTC	CASSLAGQSTYEQYF
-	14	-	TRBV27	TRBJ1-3	TGTGCCAGCAGCGCCTGGGGATCTGGAAACACCATATATTTT	CASSAWGSGNTIYF
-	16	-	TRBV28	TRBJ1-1	TGTGCCAGCAGCAGAAGGGGAAGACGGGTGAACACTGAAGCTTTCTTT	CASSRRGRRVNTEAFF
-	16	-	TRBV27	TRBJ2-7	TGTGCCAGCAGTTCAAAACACCCAGGGAGCACCTACGAGCAGTACTTC	CASSSKHPGSTYEQYF